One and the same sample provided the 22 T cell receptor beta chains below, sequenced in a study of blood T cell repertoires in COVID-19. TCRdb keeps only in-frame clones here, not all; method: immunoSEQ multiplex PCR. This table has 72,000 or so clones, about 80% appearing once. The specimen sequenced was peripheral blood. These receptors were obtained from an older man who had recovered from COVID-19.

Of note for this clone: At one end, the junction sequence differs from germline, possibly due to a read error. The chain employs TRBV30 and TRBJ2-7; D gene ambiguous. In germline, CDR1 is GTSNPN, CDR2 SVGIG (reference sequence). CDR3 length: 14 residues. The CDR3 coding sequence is TGTGCCTGGAGTGTATCCGGCGGATCGCCAACCCCGAACTTC. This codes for CAWSVSGGSPTPNF.

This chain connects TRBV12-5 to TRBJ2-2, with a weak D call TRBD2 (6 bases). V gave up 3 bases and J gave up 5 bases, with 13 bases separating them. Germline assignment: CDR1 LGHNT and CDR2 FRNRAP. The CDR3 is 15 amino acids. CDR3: CASGFWPGETGELFF. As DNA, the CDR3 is TGTGCTAGTGGTTTCTGGCCGGGGGAGACCGGGGAGCTGTTTTTT. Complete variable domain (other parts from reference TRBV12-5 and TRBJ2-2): DARVTQTPRHKVTEMGQEVTMRCQPILGHNTVFWYRQTMMQGLELLAYFRNRAPLDDSGMPKDRFSAEMPDATLATLKIQPSEPRDSAVYFCASGFWPGETGELFFGEGSRLTVL.

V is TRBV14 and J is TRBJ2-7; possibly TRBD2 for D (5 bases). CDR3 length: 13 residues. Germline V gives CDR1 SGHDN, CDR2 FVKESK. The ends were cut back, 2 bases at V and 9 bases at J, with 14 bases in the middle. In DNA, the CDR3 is TGTGCCAGCAGCCAACCTTTGGCGGGCGCGCAGTACTTC. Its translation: CASSQPLAGAQYF.

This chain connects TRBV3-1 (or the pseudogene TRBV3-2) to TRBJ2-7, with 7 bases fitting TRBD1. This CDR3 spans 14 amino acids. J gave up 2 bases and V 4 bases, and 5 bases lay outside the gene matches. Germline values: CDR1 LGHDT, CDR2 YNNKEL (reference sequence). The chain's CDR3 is CASSRPGTAYEQYF. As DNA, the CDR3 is TGTGCCAGCAGCCGTCCCGGGACAGCCTACGAGCAGTACTTC.

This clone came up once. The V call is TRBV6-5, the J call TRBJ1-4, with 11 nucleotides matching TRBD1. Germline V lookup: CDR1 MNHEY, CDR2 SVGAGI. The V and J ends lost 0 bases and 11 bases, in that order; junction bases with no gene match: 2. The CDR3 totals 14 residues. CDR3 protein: CASSYSGTGGKLFF. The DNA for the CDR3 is TGTGCCAGCAGTTACTCCGGGACAGGGGGTAAACTGTTTTTT.

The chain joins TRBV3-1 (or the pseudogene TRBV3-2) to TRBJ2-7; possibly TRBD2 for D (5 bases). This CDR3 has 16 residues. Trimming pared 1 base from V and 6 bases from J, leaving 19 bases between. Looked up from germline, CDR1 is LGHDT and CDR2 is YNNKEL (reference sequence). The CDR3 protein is CASSQGEGGSGGEQYF. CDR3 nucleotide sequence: TGTGCCAGCAGCCAAGGTGAAGGTGGGAGTGGCGGCGAGCAGTACTTC.

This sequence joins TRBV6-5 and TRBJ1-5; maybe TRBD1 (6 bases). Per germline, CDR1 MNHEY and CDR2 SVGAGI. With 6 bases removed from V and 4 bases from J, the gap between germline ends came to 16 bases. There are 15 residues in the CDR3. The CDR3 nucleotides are TGTGCCAGCAGGTCCGAGGGGGAGGGGAATCAGCCCCAGCATTTT. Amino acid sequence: CASRSEGEGNQPQHF.

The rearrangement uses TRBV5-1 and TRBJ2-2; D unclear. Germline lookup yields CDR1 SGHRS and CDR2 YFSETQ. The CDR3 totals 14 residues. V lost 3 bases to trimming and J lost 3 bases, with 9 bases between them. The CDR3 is CASSSNRDTGELFF. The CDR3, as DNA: TGCGCCAGCAGCTCCAACCGGGACACCGGGGAGCTGTTTTTT.

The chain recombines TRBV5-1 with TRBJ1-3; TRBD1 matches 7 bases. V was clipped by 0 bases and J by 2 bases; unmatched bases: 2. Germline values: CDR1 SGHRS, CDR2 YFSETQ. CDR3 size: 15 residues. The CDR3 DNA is TGCGCCAGCAGCTTGGGGGACAGAACTGGAAACACCATATATTTT. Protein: CASSLGDRTGNTIYF.

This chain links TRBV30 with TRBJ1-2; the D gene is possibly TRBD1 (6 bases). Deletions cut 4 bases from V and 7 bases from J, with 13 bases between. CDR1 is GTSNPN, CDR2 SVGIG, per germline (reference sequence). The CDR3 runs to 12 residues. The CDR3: CAWKYSGVGYTF. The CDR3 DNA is TGTGCCTGGAAGTATTCAGGGGTTGGCTACACCTTC.

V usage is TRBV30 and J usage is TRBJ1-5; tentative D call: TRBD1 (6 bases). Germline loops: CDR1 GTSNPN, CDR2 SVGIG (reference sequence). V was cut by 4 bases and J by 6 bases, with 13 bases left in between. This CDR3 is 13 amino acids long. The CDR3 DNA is TGTGCCTGGACCCAGGGGCCCGCTCAGCCCCAGCATTTT. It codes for CAWTQGPAQPQHF.

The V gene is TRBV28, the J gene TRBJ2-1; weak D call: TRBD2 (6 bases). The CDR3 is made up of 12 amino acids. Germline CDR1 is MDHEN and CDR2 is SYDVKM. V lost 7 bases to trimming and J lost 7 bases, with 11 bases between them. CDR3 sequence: CASTQEGNEQFF. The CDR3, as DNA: TGTGCCAGCACGCAGGAGGGAAATGAGCAGTTCTTC. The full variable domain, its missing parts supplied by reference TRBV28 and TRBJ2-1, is DVKVTQSSRYLVKRTGEKVFLECVQDMDHENMFWYRQDPGLGLRLIYFSYDVKMKEKGDIPEGYSVSREKKERFSLILESASTNQTSMYLCASTQEGNEQFFGPGTRLTVL.

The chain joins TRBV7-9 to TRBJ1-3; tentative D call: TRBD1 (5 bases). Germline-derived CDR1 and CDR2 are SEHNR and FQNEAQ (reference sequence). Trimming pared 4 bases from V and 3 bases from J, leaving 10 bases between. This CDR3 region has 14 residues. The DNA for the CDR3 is TGTGCCAGCAGCTCCCTGGGGCTTGGAAACACCATATATTTT. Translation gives CASSSLGLGNTIYF.

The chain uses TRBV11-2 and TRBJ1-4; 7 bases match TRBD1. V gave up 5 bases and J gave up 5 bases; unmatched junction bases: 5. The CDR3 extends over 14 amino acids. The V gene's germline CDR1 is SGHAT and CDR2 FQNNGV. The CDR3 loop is CASSRDRLNEKLFF. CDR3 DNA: TGTGCCAGCAGCCGGGACAGACTGAATGAAAAACTGTTTTTT.

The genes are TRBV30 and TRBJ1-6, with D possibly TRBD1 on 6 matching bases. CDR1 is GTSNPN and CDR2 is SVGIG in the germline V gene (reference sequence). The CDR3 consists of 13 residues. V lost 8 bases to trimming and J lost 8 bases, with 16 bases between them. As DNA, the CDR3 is TGTGCCGTGACAGGTTCTTTCGATTCACCCCTCCACTTT. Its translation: CAVTGSFDSPLHF.

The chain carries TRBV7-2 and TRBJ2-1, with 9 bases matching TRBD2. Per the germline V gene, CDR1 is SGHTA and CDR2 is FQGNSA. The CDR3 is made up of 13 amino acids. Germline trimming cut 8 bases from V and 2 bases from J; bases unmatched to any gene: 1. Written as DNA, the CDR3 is TGTGCCAGCGCGGGAGGGGCCTACAATGAGCAGTTCTTC. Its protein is CASAGGAYNEQFF.

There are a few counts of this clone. The CDR3 DNA follows: TGTGCCACCAGCAGACCTCTTAGGTCCCCCGGGACAGAGAACACTGAAGCTTTCTTT. Translating it yields CATSRPLRSPGTENTEAFF. The gene calls are TRBV15 and TRBJ1-1, with TRBD1 matching 7 bases. Trimming cost V 2 bases and J 1 base; bases outside gene matches: 16. This CDR3 region has 19 residues. Germline V gene data show CDR1 as LNHNV and CDR2 as YYDKDF (reference sequence).

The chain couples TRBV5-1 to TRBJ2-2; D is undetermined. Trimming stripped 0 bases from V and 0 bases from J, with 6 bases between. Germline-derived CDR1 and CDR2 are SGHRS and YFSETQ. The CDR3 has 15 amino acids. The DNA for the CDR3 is TGCGCCAGCAGCTTGGCGAGCACGAACACCGGGGAGCTGTTTTTT. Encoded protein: CASSLASTNTGELFF.

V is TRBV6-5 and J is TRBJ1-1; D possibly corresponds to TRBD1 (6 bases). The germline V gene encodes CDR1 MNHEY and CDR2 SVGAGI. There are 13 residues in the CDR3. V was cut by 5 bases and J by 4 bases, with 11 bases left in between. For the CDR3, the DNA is TGTGCCAGCAGTCCCCTAGGGGGCACTGAAGCTTTCTTT. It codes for CASSPLGGTEAFF.

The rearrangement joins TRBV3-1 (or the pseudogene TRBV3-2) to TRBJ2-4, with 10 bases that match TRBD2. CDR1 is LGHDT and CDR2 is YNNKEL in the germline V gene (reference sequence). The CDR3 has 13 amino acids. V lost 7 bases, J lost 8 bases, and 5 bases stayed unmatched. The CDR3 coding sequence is TGTGCCAGCAAGCTAGCGGGAGCGGACATTCAGTACTTC. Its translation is CASKLAGADIQYF.

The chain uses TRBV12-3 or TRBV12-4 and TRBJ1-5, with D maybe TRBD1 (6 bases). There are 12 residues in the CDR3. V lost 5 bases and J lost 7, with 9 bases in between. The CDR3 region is CASSLRGQPQHF. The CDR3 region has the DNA TGTGCCAGCAGTCTAAGGGGGCAGCCCCAGCATTTT.

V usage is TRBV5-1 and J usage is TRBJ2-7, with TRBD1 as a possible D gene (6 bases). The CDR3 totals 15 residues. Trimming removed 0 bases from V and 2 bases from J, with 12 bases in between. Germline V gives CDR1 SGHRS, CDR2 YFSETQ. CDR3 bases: TGCGCCAGCAGCTTGGACGGGACACTAGCCTACGAGCAGTACTTC. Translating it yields CASSLDGTLAYEQYF.